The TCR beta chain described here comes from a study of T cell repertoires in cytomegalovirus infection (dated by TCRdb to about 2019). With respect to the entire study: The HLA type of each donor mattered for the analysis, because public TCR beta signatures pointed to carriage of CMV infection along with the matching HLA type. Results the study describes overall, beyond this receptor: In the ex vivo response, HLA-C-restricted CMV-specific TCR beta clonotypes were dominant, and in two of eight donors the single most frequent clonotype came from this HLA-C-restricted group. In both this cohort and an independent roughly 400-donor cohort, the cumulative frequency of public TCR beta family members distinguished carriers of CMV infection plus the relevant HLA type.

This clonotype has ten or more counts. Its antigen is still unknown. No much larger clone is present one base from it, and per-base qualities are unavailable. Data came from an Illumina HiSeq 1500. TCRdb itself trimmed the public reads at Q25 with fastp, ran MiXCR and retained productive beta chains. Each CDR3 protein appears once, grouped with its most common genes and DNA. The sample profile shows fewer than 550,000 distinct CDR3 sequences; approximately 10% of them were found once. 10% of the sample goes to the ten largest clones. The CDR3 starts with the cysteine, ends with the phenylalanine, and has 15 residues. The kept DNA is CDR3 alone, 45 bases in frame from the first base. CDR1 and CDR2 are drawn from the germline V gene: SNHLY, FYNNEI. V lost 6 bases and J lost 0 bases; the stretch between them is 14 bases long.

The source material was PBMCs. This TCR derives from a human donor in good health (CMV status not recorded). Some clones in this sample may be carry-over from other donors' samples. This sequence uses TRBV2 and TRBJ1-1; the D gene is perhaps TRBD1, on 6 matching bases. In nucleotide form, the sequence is TGTGCCAGCAGGGCCCCGGGGGCACTGAACACTGAAGCTTTCTTT. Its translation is CASRAPGALNTEAFF.